A single sample is the source of the 23 T cell receptor beta chains below, sequenced in a study of regulatory T cells in long-lasting Graves disease (dated by TCRdb to about 2021). Read against the paper, the sample's time point label means: newly diagnosed GD, antithyroid drugs for less than 3 months. For both TCR sequencing and RNA sequencing, RNA was extracted from PBMCs in TRIzol. The library came from multiplex PCR. This sample was sequenced with an Illumina HiSeq 4000. To build TCR beta libraries, CDR3 regions were amplified by Arm-PCR using iRepertoire HTBI primers. TCRdb cleaned the public reads at Q25 with fastp, built clones with MiXCR and kept in-frame beta chains. CDR3 protein sequences are deduplicated, and each keeps its most common genes and DNA. The sample table lists roughly 510,000 distinct CDR3 sequences, around 15% of them with a count of one. The top ten constitute around 12% of the sample.

These sequences were also reported in another study, on T cells in Graves' hyperthyroidism and ophthalmopathy.

Sequencing was performed on peripheral blood mononuclear cells (PBMCs), taken at new diagnosis, from a patient treated with antithyroid drugs. Receptors were obtained from a young man with Graves disease. Donor details come from another sample of the same person, matched by shared clones.

The chain uses TRBV9 and TRBJ1-6; D ambiguous. The ends were cut back, 1 base at V and 9 bases at J, with 8 bases in the middle. CDR1 and CDR2 (germline): SGDLS, YYNGEE. The CDR3 loop spans 13 amino acids. The CDR3 DNA is TGTGCCAGCAGCGTAAGAGAGGTTTCACCCCTCCACTTT. It specifies CASSVREVSPLHF.

V gene TRBV14 combines with J gene TRBJ2-3; D gene unclear. The CDR3 covers 17 residues. Trimming removed 1 base from V and 4 bases from J, with 18 bases in between. CDR1 is SGHDN and CDR2 is FVKESK in the germline V gene. The CDR3: CASSQAVVGQSADTQYF. The CDR3 nucleotides are TGTGCCAGCAGCCAAGCCGTCGTAGGGCAGTCCGCAGATACGCAGTATTTT.

This clonotype occurred many times. J is TRBJ1-5 and V is TRBV19; 7 nucleotides line up with TRBD1. Germline V gives CDR1 LNHDA, CDR2 SQIVND (reference sequence). V lost 4 bases and J lost 2; bases outside the gene matches: 5. The CDR3 runs to 15 residues. Here the CDR3 reads CASSRGGQGNQPQHF. The CDR3 DNA is TGTGCCAGTAGTAGGGGAGGACAGGGCAATCAGCCCCAGCATTTT.

The chain couples TRBV7-2 to TRBJ2-1; no clear D. Trimming removed 1 base at V and 0 bases at J, with 16 bases between. The CDR3 consists of 18 residues. Germline V lookup: CDR1 SGHTA, CDR2 FQGNSA. The CDR3 is CASSLGPLVGSSYNEQFF. The CDR3 DNA sequence: TGTGCCAGCAGCTTAGGTCCTCTCGTGGGAAGCTCCTACAATGAGCAGTTCTTC.

This clonotype was detected ten times or more. This chain links TRBV5-1 with TRBJ2-7; 9 bases agree with TRBD1. V lost 0 bases to trimming and J lost 1 base; unmatched junction nucleotides: 2. This CDR3 is built from 15 residues. The germline CDR1 and CDR2 sequences are SGHRS and YFSETQ. CDR3 residues: CASSLGQGESYEQYF. The DNA for the CDR3 is TGCGCCAGCAGCTTGGGACAGGGGGAATCCTACGAGCAGTACTTC.

The V call is TRBV27, the J call TRBJ2-2; possibly TRBD1 or TRBD2 for D (5 bases each). V was clipped by 6 bases and J by 0 bases, with 17 bases between them. From germline, CDR1 is MNHEY and CDR2 SMNVEV (reference sequence). The CDR3 spans 17 residues. CDR3 sequence reads: CASRILAGTTNTGELFF. The CDR3 region has the DNA TGTGCCAGCAGGATATTAGCCGGGACGACGAACACCGGGGAGCTGTTTTTT.

V usage is TRBV7-9 and J usage is TRBJ1-4; TRBD1 matches 7 bases. J lost 3 bases, V lost 5 bases, and 9 bases had no gene match. The CDR3 covers 16 residues. Germline CDR1 reads SEHNR; CDR2 reads FQNEAQ (reference sequence). The CDR3 protein is CASSTLRGTSNEKLFF. The CDR3 DNA sequence: TGTGCCAGCAGCACCCTCAGGGGGACCTCTAATGAAAAACTGTTTTTT.

This chain uses TRBV7-6 with TRBJ2-4; a weak D match, TRBD1 (7 bases). This CDR3 spans 16 amino acids. From germline, CDR1 is SGHVS and CDR2 FNYEAQ. Trimming shortened V by 1 base and J by 2 bases, and 12 bases separated the two germline ends. The CDR3: CASSLGAGGTKNIQYF. CDR3 nucleotides: TGTGCCAGCAGCTTAGGGGCAGGGGGGACCAAAAACATTCAGTACTTC. The full variable domain, completed using reference TRBV7-6 and TRBJ2-4, is GAGVSQSPRYKVTKRGQDVALRCDPISGHVSLYWYRQALGQGPEFLTYFNYEAQQDKSGLPNDRFSAERPEGSISTLTIQRTEQRDSAMYRCASSLGAGGTKNIQYFGAGTRLSVL.

The rearrangement links TRBV3-1 to TRBJ1-3, with TRBD1 matching over 9 bases. The CDR3 length is 16 residues. The germline V gene has CDR1 LGHDT and CDR2 YNNKEL (reference sequence). V trimming: 1 base; J trimming: 3 bases; junction bases outside the gene matches: 4. CDR3 region: CASSQVTGGVGNTIYF. CDR3 sequence (DNA): TGTGCCAGCAGCCAAGTAACAGGGGGCGTTGGAAACACCATATATTTT.

The V gene is TRBV24-1, the J gene TRBJ2-5, with 8 nucleotides matching TRBD1. Trimming cost V 4 bases and J 5 bases; bases outside gene matches: 14. This CDR3 region has 17 residues. In germline, CDR1 is KGHDR, CDR2 SFDVKD. CDR3 sequence: CATSERAGTGRRETQYF. CDR3 DNA: TGTGCCACCAGTGAGCGCGCCGGGACAGGCCGGCGGGAGACCCAGTACTTC.

This clonotype appeared a few times. The genes are TRBV9 and TRBJ2-7, with TRBD2 identical over 7 bases. The CDR3 is 15 residues long. With 0 bases clipped from V and 7 bases from J, the junction kept 10 bases outside the gene matches. Per germline, CDR1 SGDLS and CDR2 YYNGEE. The CDR3 DNA sequence: TGTGCCAGCAGCGTAGACGGACTAGTTGACTCGGAGCAGTACTTC. This sequence encodes CASSVDGLVDSEQYF. The full variable domain, in which reference TRBV9 and TRBJ2-7 provide the parts outside the CDR3, is DSGVTQTPKHLITATGQRVTLRCSPRSGDLSVYWYQQSLDQGLQFLIQYYNGEERAKGNILERFSAQQFPDLHSELNLSSLELGDSALYFCASSVDGLVDSEQYFGPGTRLTVT.

This clonotype was recorded at least ten times. The rearrangement joins TRBV6-9 to TRBJ2-7, with D unresolved. The V and J ends lost 3 bases and 2 bases respectively, with 11 bases between them. Germline CDR1 reads MNHGY; CDR2 reads SVAAGI. CDR3 length: 14 amino acids. In DNA, the CDR3 is TGTGCCAGCAGTTACTCAGTCAGTCCCTACGAGCAGTACTTC. This codes for CASSYSVSPYEQYF.

There are a few counts of this clonotype. The V and J genes are TRBV20-1 and TRBJ1-1, with D unresolved. V was clipped by 1 base and J by 5 bases, with 11 bases between them. Germline V lookup: CDR1 DFQATT, CDR2 SNEGSKA (reference sequence). This CDR3 contains 13 residues. The CDR3 DNA is TGCAGTGCTAGAGTCAGGTCAGGTACTGAAGCTTTCTTT. As protein: CSARVRSGTEAFF.

This clonotype came up many times. The chain carries TRBV27 and TRBJ1-2, with D unresolved. The CDR3 length is 12 residues. V lost 5 bases, J lost 8 bases, and 12 bases lay in between. CDR1 and CDR2 from the germline V gene are MNHEY and SMNVEV (reference sequence). The CDR3 here is CASSKGRSGYTF. In DNA, the CDR3 is TGTGCCAGCAGTAAGGGCAGGTCGGGCTACACCTTC.

In its sample, this clonotype was seen a few times. This chain joins TRBV5-1 and TRBJ2-1; 11 nucleotides align to TRBD1. The CDR3 is 15 amino acids. J gave up 8 bases and V 4 bases, and 8 bases lay outside the gene matches. Germline lookup yields CDR1 SGHRS and CDR2 YFSETQ. For the CDR3, the DNA is TGCGCCAGCAGCCCCGGGACAGGGGGTTTGGATGAGCAGTTCTTC. Translation: CASSPGTGGLDEQFF.

This clonotype was seen at least ten times. The CDR3 coding sequence is TGTGCCAGCAGTTTCTCCCAGGGGAGGAGCAATCAGCCCCAGCATTTT. It encodes CASSFSQGRSNQPQHF. This chain joins TRBV27 and TRBJ1-5; weak D call: TRBD1 (6 bases). CDR1 MNHEY and CDR2 SMNVEV come from the germline V gene (reference sequence). This CDR3 is built from 16 residues. Deletions cut 3 bases from V and 1 base from J, with 13 bases between.

In nucleotides, the CDR3 is TGTGCCAGCAGCTTAGAAGGACTAGCGCGTTGGCTGTTCTTC. This encodes CASSLEGLARWLFF. The V and J genes are TRBV7-9 and TRBJ2-1; 9 positions agree with TRBD2. Germline V gives CDR1 SEHNR, CDR2 FQNEAQ (reference sequence). The CDR3 has 14 amino acids. The junction had 10 bases not matched to a gene; V was cut back by 1 base and J by 15 bases. The full variable domain, completed using reference TRBV7-9 and TRBJ2-1, is DTGVSQNPRHKITKRGQNVTFRCDPISEHNRLYWYRQTLGQGPEFLTYFQNEAQLEKSRLLSDRFSAERPKGSFSTLEIQRTEQGDSAMYLCASSLEGLARWLFFGPGTRLTVL.

This clonotype was seen at least ten times. V usage is TRBV5-6 and J usage is TRBJ2-3, with 9 positions matching TRBD2. CDR3 length equals 16 residues. V lost 1 base and J lost 5; bases outside the gene matches: 8. CDR1 SGHDT and CDR2 YYEEEE come from the germline V gene. CDR3 in DNA: TGTGCCAGCAGCTTGCTTGCGGGAGGGCGTAGAGATACGCAGTATTTT. As protein: CASSLLAGGRRDTQYF.

This clonotype was detected many times. The chain links TRBV20-1 to TRBJ1-5; D is uncertain. The V gene's germline CDR1 is DFQATT and CDR2 SNEGSKA (reference sequence). The CDR3 extends over 14 amino acids. Trimming cost V 5 bases and J 2 bases, with 13 bases left between them. Written as DNA, the CDR3 is TGCAGTGCTGGGGTGGGGAGGGGCAATCAGCCCCAGCATTTT. As protein: CSAGVGRGNQPQHF.

This clonotype has a count of ten or more. The genes are TRBV7-9 and TRBJ2-3; 7 nucleotides line up with TRBD2. The germline CDR1 and CDR2 sequences are SEHNR and FQNEAQ (reference sequence). Trimming cost V 3 bases and J 2 bases; bases outside gene matches: 5. This CDR3 has 15 residues. DNA for the CDR3: TGTGCCAGCAGCTTCAGGGAGGGAAACACAGATACGCAGTATTTT. Translation: CASSFREGNTDTQYF.

This clonotype turned up a few times. The chain recombines TRBV11-2 with TRBJ2-7, with D possibly being TRBD2 (5 bases). V was cut by 0 bases and J by 7 bases, with 19 bases left in between. The CDR3 contains 16 residues. Per the germline V gene, CDR1 is SGHAT and CDR2 is FQNNGV. The CDR3 sequence is CASSLDPLGIGGEQYF. CDR3 nucleotide sequence: TGTGCCAGCAGCTTAGATCCCCTCGGGATCGGCGGGGAGCAGTACTTC. Using reference TRBV11-2 and TRBJ2-7 for the parts outside the CDR3, the full variable domain is EAGVAQSPRYKIIEKRQSVAFWCNPISGHATLYWYQQILGQGPKLLIQFQNNGVVDDSQLPKDRFSAERLKGVDSTLKIQPAKLEDSAVYLCASSLDPLGIGGEQYFGPGTRLTVT.

This clonotype was observed many times. The chain recombines TRBV9 with TRBJ2-7; 7 bases line up with TRBD1. The CDR3 covers 14 residues. Germline V CDR1 and CDR2: SGDLS, YYNGEE. The V and J ends lost 7 bases and 6 bases, in that order; junction bases with no gene match: 13. CDR3: CASAEGQLAAEQYF. As DNA, the CDR3 is TGTGCCAGCGCTGAGGGACAGTTGGCGGCCGAGCAGTACTTC.

The chain carries TRBV27 and TRBJ2-1, with 10 bases matching TRBD2. The germline V gene has CDR1 MNHEY and CDR2 SMNVEV (reference sequence). This CDR3 is 15 amino acids long. The ends lost 2 bases at V and 11 bases at J; junction bases unmatched: 9. The CDR3 DNA reads TGTGCCAGCAGTTTAAGCGCTAGCGGGAGTAACAAGCAGTTCTTC. Translating it yields CASSLSASGSNKQFF.